The 24 T cell receptor beta chains listed next were all sequenced from one sample in a study of resident and recirculating memory T cells in vitiligo. This table comes from immunoSEQ multiplex PCR, and its TCRdb copy is limited to in-frame clones, with some not included. In the table there are tens of thousands of clones, 92% of which are singletons. The source material was blood. All receptors come from a male donor with vitiligo.

CDR3 protein: CSVVDRVFTEAFF. Here the CDR3 DNA reads TGCAGCGTTGTGGACAGGGTCTTCACTGAAGCTTTCTTT. The chain employs TRBV29-1 and TRBJ1-1; TRBD1 matches at 8 bases. Trimming at V came to 4 bases and at J to 4 bases, leaving 5 bases not matched to a gene. This CDR3 has 13 amino acids. Germline assignment: CDR1 SQVTM and CDR2 ANQGSEA.

V and J are TRBV30 and TRBJ2-3; D is unresolved. The V gene's germline CDR1 is GTSNPN and CDR2 SVGIG (reference sequence). Between the trimmed V and J ends, which lost 0 bases and 0 bases, there was a span of 7 bases. This CDR3 region has 14 residues. The CDR3 DNA reads as TGTGCCTGGAGTGTACTGTCGAGCACAGATACGCAGTATTTT. Protein: CAWSVLSSTDTQYF.

The V gene is TRBV18, the J gene TRBJ2-5; D perhaps matches TRBD1 (6 bases). CDR3 length equals 13 residues. The germline V gene encodes CDR1 KGHSH and CDR2 LQKENI. With 3 bases removed from V and 2 bases from J, the gap between germline ends came to 7 bases. The CDR3 is CASSPDSQETQYF. The CDR3 DNA follows: TGTGCCAGCTCACCGGACAGTCAAGAGACCCAGTACTTC.

The gene calls are TRBV2 and TRBJ2-3; 7 bases fit TRBD2. The germline gives CDR1 SNHLY, CDR2 FYNNEI. V shed 2 bases, J shed 4 bases, and the junction held 9 bases outside the gene matches. This CDR3 is built from 16 residues. CDR3 DNA: TGTGCCAGCAGTGAAATAGGAGCGGGGCTGGCAGATACGCAGTATTTT. It translates to CASSEIGAGLADTQYF.

The chain employs TRBV5-1 and TRBJ2-2, with TRBD2 matching over 8 bases. CDR1 is SGHRS, CDR2 YFSETQ, per germline. V lost 1 base and J lost 4; bases outside the gene matches: 6. This CDR3 has 16 amino acids. The DNA for the CDR3 is TGCGCCAGCAGCTTGCGGGGACTAGGTACCACCGGGGAGCTGTTTTTT. This translates into CASSLRGLGTTGELFF.

J is TRBJ2-1 and V is TRBV2, with TRBD2 matching over 10 bases. J lost 12 bases, V lost 4 bases, and 6 bases had no gene match. In germline, CDR1 is SNHLY, CDR2 FYNNEI. CDR3 length equals 13 residues. The DNA for the CDR3 is TGTGCCAGCAGTGGGGACAGCGGGAGGGTGCAGTTCTTC. It specifies CASSGDSGRVQFF.

The CDR3 bases are TGCGCCAGCAGCGGGCGGGCTAGCGGTTACACAGATACGCAGTATTTT. It is translated as CASSGRASGYTDTQYF. The rearrangement joins TRBV5-1 to TRBJ2-3, with 7 bases lining up with TRBD2. Looked up from germline, CDR1 is SGHRS and CDR2 is YFSETQ. Losses at the gene ends were 4 bases for V and 2 bases for J; bases not matched to a gene: 10. The CDR3 is made up of 16 amino acids.

The chain joins TRBV28 to TRBJ2-1; the D gene is possibly TRBD1 (6 bases). With 3 bases removed from V and 4 bases from J, the gap between germline ends came to 16 bases. Germline CDR1 and CDR2: MDHEN and SYDVKM. This CDR3 comprises 16 residues. The CDR3: CASSFPPGDPYNEQFF. The CDR3 region has the DNA TGTGCCAGCAGTTTTCCCCCAGGGGATCCGTACAATGAGCAGTTCTTC.

The chain joins TRBV30 to TRBJ2-7, with TRBD2 as a possible D gene (5 bases). V shed 1 base and J shed 0 bases, with 7 bases lying between them. Germline V gene data show CDR1 as GTSNPN and CDR2 as SVGIG (reference sequence). The CDR3 contains 13 residues. CDR3: CAWSGRASYEQYF. The CDR3 nucleotides read TGTGCCTGGAGTGGGCGGGCCTCCTACGAGCAGTACTTC.

V gene TRBV7-6 combines with J gene TRBJ1-5; tentatively, D is TRBD1 (5 bases). CDR1 SGHVS and CDR2 FNYEAQ come from the germline V gene. The CDR3 runs to 15 residues. Trimming cost V 6 bases and J 1 base, with 13 bases left between them. Written as DNA, the CDR3 is TGTGCCAGCAGTTCAGACAGCTTCAGCAATCAGCCCCAGCATTTT. It yields the protein CASSSDSFSNQPQHF.

This clone was recorded once. The chain links TRBV7-2 to TRBJ2-7; a possible D gene is TRBD2 (5 bases). This CDR3 has 16 amino acids. Germline assignment: CDR1 SGHTA and CDR2 FQGNSA. Trimming removed 5 bases from V and 6 bases from J, with 23 bases in between. The CDR3, as DNA: TGTGCCAGCAGCCTCCCTCTTGGGCCCTTCGAGGGCGAGCAGTACTTC. This codes for CASSLPLGPFEGEQYF.

This clone was detected a few times. The chain's CDR3 is CASSLRRVNQPQHF. The CDR3 bases are TGCGCCAGCAGCCTTAGGAGGGTCAATCAGCCCCAGCATTTT. The rearrangement links TRBV4-1 to TRBJ1-5; D is unresolved. CDR1 is MGHRA, CDR2 YSYEKL, per germline. The CDR3 contains 14 residues. V was clipped by 4 bases and J by 3 bases, with 10 bases between them.

This clone is a singleton in its sample. The chain uses TRBV7-9 and TRBJ2-5; a possible D gene is TRBD2 (6 bases). There are 14 residues in the CDR3. The V end was cut by 5 bases, the J end by 5 bases, with 15 bases between. Germline CDR1 reads SEHNR; CDR2 reads FQNEAQ (reference sequence). CDR3 sequence (DNA): TGTGCCAGCAGCCCTGGGACTTCCGGGGAGACCCAGTACTTC. It is translated as CASSPGTSGETQYF.

The V gene is TRBV4-1, the J gene TRBJ1-4, with D unresolved. The CDR3 is 13 residues long. Per germline, CDR1 MGHRA and CDR2 YSYEKL. The germline V and J ends were trimmed by 1 base and 4 bases, with 4 bases remaining between them. The chain's CDR3 is CASSQALNEKLFF. For the CDR3, the DNA is TGCGCCAGCAGCCAAGCCCTTAATGAAAAACTGTTTTTT.

The rearrangement uses TRBV2 and TRBJ2-1; TRBD1 agrees at 7 bases. Germline values: CDR1 SNHLY, CDR2 FYNNEI. With V trimmed by 7 bases and J by 2 bases, 8 bases remained unmatched. This CDR3 is built from 15 residues. In DNA form, the CDR3 reads TGTGCCAGCACCCGAGACAGGGCTACCTACAATGAGCAGTTCTTC. Translation: CASTRDRATYNEQFF.

Many counts were recorded for this clone. This sequence joins TRBV7-8 and TRBJ2-7; 10 bases are a match to TRBD2. Germline assignment: CDR1 SGHVS and CDR2 FQNEAQ. After removal of 0 bases from V and 0 bases from J, the junction contained 5 bases not matched to a gene. This CDR3 contains 17 residues. This chain's CDR3 is CASSLAGTSDSSYEQYF. Here the CDR3 DNA reads TGTGCCAGCAGCTTAGCCGGGACTAGCGACTCCTCCTACGAGCAGTACTTC.

V and J are TRBV9 and TRBJ2-1, with 16 nucleotides matching TRBD2. V lost 5 bases, J lost 3 bases, and 5 bases stayed unmatched. There are 17 residues in the CDR3. Germline V CDR1 and CDR2: SGDLS, YYNGEE. CDR3 nucleotide sequence: TGTGCCAGCAGACCGGGACTAGCGGGAGGGGGCTACAATGAGCAGTTCTTC. This gives the protein CASRPGLAGGGYNEQFF.

The chain joins TRBV27 to TRBJ2-7; D possibly corresponds to TRBD2 (6 bases). The CDR3 runs 15 residues. In germline, CDR1 is MNHEY, CDR2 SMNVEV (reference sequence). Trimming cost V 6 bases and J 6 bases, with 21 bases left between them. The CDR3: CASRPFLGGASEQYF. For the CDR3, the DNA is TGTGCCAGCAGACCGTTTCTCGGGGGAGCGTCCGAGCAGTACTTC.

V gene TRBV11-2 combines with J gene TRBJ2-5, with D possibly matching TRBD2 (5 bases). V gave up 5 bases and J gave up 5 bases, with 15 bases separating them. In germline, CDR1 is SGHAT, CDR2 FQNNGV. The CDR3 has 14 residues. The CDR3 DNA reads as TGTGCCAGCAGCGTCAGCGGTACTGGGGAGACCCAGTACTTC. The encoded protein is CASSVSGTGETQYF.

The chain links TRBV19 to TRBJ1-2; TRBD1 agrees at 8 bases. The CDR3 is 12 residues long. Germline V gene lookup returns CDR1 LNHDA and CDR2 SQIVND (reference sequence). The V segment lost 10 bases and the J segment 7 bases; nucleotides outside the gene matches: 8. Here the CDR3 reads CAIYTGGFGYTF. As DNA, the CDR3 is TGTGCCATATACACAGGGGGATTTGGCTACACCTTC.

The V gene is TRBV30, the J gene TRBJ1-5; D call uncertain. The CDR3 contains 13 residues. V lost 4 bases and J 0 bases, leaving 7 bases between the germline ends. The germline CDR1 and CDR2 sequences are GTSNPN and SVGIG (reference sequence). CDR3 coding DNA: TGTGCCTGGAACAGAAATAGCAATCAGCCCCAGCATTTT. As protein: CAWNRNSNQPQHF.

The gene calls are TRBV27 and TRBJ1-2, with 7 positions matching TRBD1. From germline, CDR1 is MNHEY and CDR2 SMNVEV (reference sequence). This CDR3 spans 14 amino acids. V lost 4 bases, J lost 0 bases, and 2 bases stayed unmatched. The CDR3 DNA reads as TGTGCCAGCAGTTACAGGGGCGCTAACTATGGCTACACCTTC. Protein: CASSYRGANYGYTF.

The chain is built from TRBV7-9 and TRBJ2-1; weak D call: TRBD2 (6 bases). This CDR3 has 16 amino acids. The V end lost 1 base, the J end lost 2 bases, and 12 bases lay between the germline ends. Germline loops: CDR1 SEHNR, CDR2 FQNEAQ (reference sequence). The DNA of the CDR3 is TGTGCCAGCAGCTTAGATGGGACTTCGACCTACAATGAGCAGTTCTTC. Protein: CASSLDGTSTYNEQFF.

The V gene is TRBV27, the J gene TRBJ2-1; tentative D call: TRBD2 (5 bases). The CDR3 is 11 residues long. Between the trimmed V and J ends, which lost 8 bases and 10 bases, there was a span of 12 bases. The V gene's germline CDR1 is MNHEY and CDR2 SMNVEV (reference sequence). Here the CDR3 DNA reads TGTGCCAGCGCCCGAGGAGGAGAGCAGTTCTTC. Protein: CASARGGEQFF.